This entry lists 24 T cell receptor beta chains sequenced from one sample in a study of T cells after yellow fever vaccination. Each CDR3 protein gets one entry after TCRdb re-called the 5' RACE reads with MiXCR. The sample contains tens of thousands of distinct CDR3 sequences, approximately 5.9% of which appear only once. The input for sequencing was CD4+ T cells sorted from PBMCs, taken around 15 days after the first yellow fever vaccination. These receptors were collected from a young man who received the YFV17D yellow fever vaccine.

This clonotype was counted only a few times. A junction end diverges from the germline sequence, so it may reflect a read error. The chain employs TRBV12-3 or TRBV12-4 and TRBJ2-3, with 7 bases that match TRBD2. The CDR3 is 14 amino acids. Here the CDR3 reads CASSLAVGTDTQYF. The DNA for the CDR3 is TGTGCCAGCAGTCTAGCGGTGGGCACAGATACGCAGTATTTT.

This clonotype was recorded at least ten times. A junction boundary mismatches the germline segment, possibly from a read error. The J gene is TRBJ1-3, the V gene TRBV7-2; D might be TRBD1 (5 bases). Germline V lookup: CDR1 SGHTA, CDR2 FQGNSA. The CDR3 runs 15 residues. The CDR3 loop is CASSLARGVGNTIYF. In DNA form, the CDR3 reads TGTGCCAGCAGCCTAGCGCGGGGGGTCGGAAACACCATATATTTT.

This clonotype has ten or more counts. The V call is TRBV2, the J call TRBJ2-2; 9 bases match TRBD2. The CDR3 covers 15 residues. V dropped 7 bases and J dropped 2; count of bases not matched to a gene: 5. In germline, CDR1 is SNHLY, CDR2 FYNNEI. The CDR3 loop reads CASTLTSGNTGELFF. CDR3 nucleotides: TGTGCCAGCACCCTGACTAGCGGAAACACCGGGGAGCTGTTTTTT.

Regarding this clonotype: A read error may be the cause here, since a much bigger clone is one base away. The conserved phenylalanine or tryptophan normally closing the CDR3 is absent here, so this likely arose from a read error. The chain links TRBV5-1 to TRBJ1-1; D is uncertain. Trimming removed 6 bases from V and 5 bases from J, with 17 bases in between. CDR3 length: 14 amino acids. Per the germline V gene, CDR1 is SGHRS and CDR2 is YFSETQ. CDR3 loop: CASTREGTGTEAFL. The DNA of the CDR3 is TGCGCCAGCACGCGAGAGGGAACGGGGACTGAAGCTTTCCTT.

This clonotype is labeled as medium-sized. The gene calls are TRBV7-8 and TRBJ1-2; possible D gene TRBD1, 6 bases. Germline V gene lookup returns CDR1 SGHVS and CDR2 FQNEAQ. Trimming removed 1 base at V and 4 bases at J, with 10 bases between. The CDR3 is 14 amino acids. CDR3 bases: TGTGCCAGCAGCTTAGGGCAGGGGCTCTATGGCTACACCTTC. Protein: CASSLGQGLYGYTF.

This clonotype was counted at least ten times. The chain joins TRBV5-1 to TRBJ2-7; the D gene is possibly TRBD2 (5 bases). Germline assignment: CDR1 SGHRS and CDR2 YFSETQ. This CDR3 spans 14 amino acids. V was trimmed by 5 bases and J by 3 bases, leaving 15 bases between them. The CDR3 DNA sequence: TGCGCCAGCAGTCTCCCGGACTCCCTCTACGAGCAGTACTTC. Translation: CASSLPDSLYEQYF.

This clonotype was detected ten times or more. The rearrangement joins TRBV5-1 to TRBJ1-1, with 10 bases aligning to TRBD1. Germline V gene sequence: CDR1 SGHRS, CDR2 YFSETQ. J was trimmed by 5 bases and V by 5 bases; bases with no gene match: 6. The CDR3 is 14 amino acids. The CDR3 spells CASRADRGLTEAFF. The CDR3 DNA follows: TGCGCCAGCAGAGCTGACAGGGGGCTAACTGAAGCTTTCTTT. The variable domain in full, completed from reference TRBV5-1 and TRBJ1-1, reads KAGVTQTPRYLIKTRGQQVTLSCSPISGHRSVSWYQQTPGQGLQFLFEYFSETQRNKGNFPGRFSGRQFSNSRSEMNVSTLELGDSALYLCASRADRGLTEAFFGQGTRLTVV.

This clonotype was counted at least ten times. V and J are TRBV20-1 and TRBJ1-1; 8 nucleotides align to TRBD1. Germline CDR1 reads DFQATT; CDR2 reads SNEGSKA (reference sequence). This CDR3 contains 15 residues. V was pared by 3 bases and J by 5 bases, with 11 bases of the junction left unmatched. The CDR3 spells CSASTLQGAETEAFF. The CDR3 region has the DNA TGCAGTGCTAGTACTCTTCAGGGGGCGGAAACTGAAGCTTTCTTT.

The sample holds a few counts of this clonotype. This chain's CDR3 is CSAKAANYGYTF. CDR3 nucleotides: TGCAGTGCTAAAGCAGCTAACTATGGCTACACCTTC. The chain combines TRBV20-1 with TRBJ1-2; D is unresolved. V was clipped by 4 bases and J by 0 bases, with 6 bases between them. The CDR3 is 12 residues long. Germline CDR1 reads DFQATT; CDR2 reads SNEGSKA (reference sequence).

The sample holds many counts of this clonotype. The chain carries TRBV11-2 and TRBJ2-1, with 10 positions matching TRBD2. The CDR3 has 18 amino acids. V gave up 5 bases and J gave up 1 base; unmatched junction bases: 11. CDR1 and CDR2 from the germline V gene are SGHAT and FQNNGV. CDR3 nucleotide sequence: TGTGCCAGCAGCCCCAGGGAGAATAGCGGGGGGTCCTACAATGAGCAGTTCTTC. It encodes CASSPRENSGGSYNEQFF.

In this sample, this clonotype turned up many times. This chain links TRBV6-1 with TRBJ2-1; TRBD2 aligns across 9 bases. Germline V gene sequence: CDR1 MNHNS, CDR2 SASEGT. Trimming removed 7 bases from V and 2 bases from J; junction bases left unmatched: 3. The CDR3 consists of 14 residues. In nucleotides, the CDR3 is TGTGCCAGCACTCGGACTAGCGCCTACAATGAGCAGTTCTTC. This gives the protein CASTRTSAYNEQFF.

This clonotype appeared a single time. One end of the junction does not line up with germline, which may come from a read error. The rearrangement uses TRBV11-2 and TRBJ2-2; D is unclear. This CDR3 spans 15 amino acids. Germline CDR1 and CDR2: SGHAT and FQNNGV. The CDR3 loop reads CGSSLHTANTGELFF. DNA of the CDR3: TGTGGCAGCAGCTTACATACAGCGAACACCGGGGAGCTGTTTTTT.

This clonotype is labeled medium-sized. The J gene is TRBJ2-6, the V gene TRBV11-2; TRBD1 matches 7 bases. The V gene end was trimmed by 4 bases and the J gene end by 1 base; junction bases not matched to a gene: 13. The CDR3 is 19 amino acids. CDR1 and CDR2 from the germline V gene are SGHAT and FQNNGV. In nucleotides, the CDR3 is TGTGCCAGCAGCTCAGAGGGGGCAGGGATCACTTCTGGGGCCAACGTCCTGACTTTC. This translates into CASSSEGAGITSGANVLTF.

There are many counts of this clonotype. The J gene is TRBJ2-2, the V gene TRBV6-5; 8 nucleotides match TRBD1. V lost 5 bases and J lost 8; bases outside the gene matches: 10. CDR1 MNHEY and CDR2 SVGAGI come from the germline V gene. The CDR3 consists of 15 residues. CDR3 residues: CASSHRTGLGGELFF. The CDR3, as DNA: TGTGCCAGCAGTCACCGGACAGGGCTCGGGGGGGAGCTGTTTTTT.

This clonotype was observed at least ten times. V is TRBV7-2 and J is TRBJ1-1; perhaps TRBD1 as D (5 bases). The CDR3 runs to 13 residues. Looked up from germline, CDR1 is SGHTA and CDR2 is FQGNSA. Trimming cost V 6 bases and J 11 bases, with 19 bases left between them. CDR3 in amino acids: CASRINVADTAFF. CDR3 in DNA: TGTGCCAGCAGAATAAATGTGGCGGACACCGCTTTCTTT.

As regards this clonotype: It may be a read error: a sequence one base away is much more abundant. The chain carries TRBV5-1 and TRBJ2-3; weak D call: TRBD1 (5 bases). The CDR3 is made up of 14 amino acids. V lost 1 base to trimming and J lost 4 bases, with 10 bases between them. From germline, CDR1 is SGHRS and CDR2 YFSETQ. CDR3 coding DNA: TGCGCCAGCAGCTTGCGGTGGGGCCCAGATACGCAGTATTTT. This translates into CASSLRWGPDTQYF. The whole variable domain, filled in from reference TRBV5-1 and TRBJ2-3, reads KAGVTQTPRYLIKTRGQQVTLSCSPISGHRSVSWYQQTPGQGLQFLFEYFSETQRNKGNFPGRFSGRQFSNSRSEMNVSTLELGDSALYLCASSLRWGPDTQYFGPGTRLTVL.

This clonotype has a count of ten or more. The chain joins TRBV12-3 or TRBV12-4 to TRBJ1-2, with D unresolved. The CDR3 covers 11 residues. The V end lost 6 bases, the J end lost 3 bases, and 5 bases lay between the germline ends. The DNA for the CDR3 is TGTGCCAGCAGGATGTACTATGGCTACACCTTC. Translating it yields CASRMYYGYTF.

This clonotype was observed at least ten times. The rearrangement uses TRBV24-1 and TRBJ1-2; D possibly corresponds to TRBD1 (5 bases). Trimming pared 10 bases from V and 6 bases from J, leaving 20 bases between. Germline loops: CDR1 KGHDR, CDR2 SFDVKD. CDR3 length: 14 residues. CDR3 sequence (DNA): TGTGCCACTCAGACCAACGGGGCCTTGGATGGCTACACCTTC. Translating it yields CATQTNGALDGYTF.

In its sample, this clonotype was seen many times. The V call is TRBV7-2, the J call TRBJ1-5; the match to TRBD1 covers 12 bases. This CDR3 spans 17 amino acids. V shed 4 bases and J 10 bases; nucleotides not matched to a gene: 14. CDR1 SGHTA and CDR2 FQGNSA come from the germline V gene. CDR3 coding DNA: TGTGCCAGCAGCTCAAAGGCGGGGACAGGGGGCGAAGAACCCCAGCATTTT. Its translation: CASSSKAGTGGEEPQHF.

The table lists this clonotype with many counts. The rearrangement links TRBV5-6 to TRBJ1-5; D unclear. The germline V gene has CDR1 SGHDT and CDR2 YYEEEE. V was pared by 1 base and J by 0 bases, with 11 bases between. The CDR3 consists of 16 residues. The CDR3 region has the DNA TGTGCCAGCAGCTTGTGGGCAGCCTTTAGCAATCAGCCCCAGCATTTT. Translation: CASSLWAAFSNQPQHF.

This clonotype showed up many times. In DNA, the CDR3 is TGCAGTGCTCCACGGGGGAGCCAAGAGACCCAGTACTTC. Its protein product is CSAPRGSQETQYF. The chain is built from TRBV20-1 and TRBJ2-5; perhaps TRBD2 as D (6 bases). The CDR3 runs to 13 residues. The V end was cut by 5 bases, the J end by 1 base, with 11 bases between. Germline V gene data show CDR1 as DFQATT and CDR2 as SNEGSKA (reference sequence).

This clonotype showed up many times. The rearrangement joins TRBV10-3 to TRBJ2-3; 9 nucleotides agree with TRBD2. This CDR3 region has 14 residues. Germline V CDR1 and CDR2: ENHRY, SYGVKD. V shed 8 bases and J 14 bases; nucleotides not matched to a gene: 17. The CDR3: CAIDSGGPPSPTYF. CDR3 coding DNA: TGTGCCATCGACAGCGGGGGGCCACCAAGTCCAACGTATTTT.

There are a few counts of this clonotype. This chain connects TRBV7-9 to TRBJ1-5, with TRBD1 identical over 7 bases. The germline gives CDR1 SEHNR, CDR2 FQNEAQ (reference sequence). This CDR3 region has 14 residues. With V trimmed by 5 bases and J by 4 bases, 5 bases remained unmatched. CDR3 amino acids: CASSPGQQNQPQHF. The CDR3 DNA follows: TGTGCCAGCAGCCCGGGACAGCAAAATCAGCCCCAGCATTTT.

Ten or more counts support this clonotype. The chain carries TRBV6-5 and TRBJ1-2; D gene unclear. CDR1 MNHEY and CDR2 SVGAGI come from the germline V gene. The CDR3 has 11 amino acids. The ends were cut back, 7 bases at V and 7 bases at J, with 10 bases in the middle. CDR3 residues: CASKNAAGYTF. The CDR3 nucleotides read TGTGCCAGCAAAAACGCGGCTGGCTACACCTTC.